These T cell receptor beta chains were read from a single sample in a study of blood T cell repertoires in COVID-19. Measured with immunoSEQ multiplex PCR; TCRdb has only the in-frame clones, and not every one. Altogether 350,000 to 400,000 clones are present, about 88% being singletons, with the ten largest covering 2.5% to 3.5%. Sequencing was performed on PBMCs or T cells enriched from blood (not recorded which). The receptors stem from a woman aged 25 to 39 who had recovered from COVID-19. Each CDR3 is given without its conserved first and last residue.

V,length,J,CDR3
TRBV6-2/TRBV6-3,14,TRBJ2-1,ASSPTPGGRIDEQF
TRBV5-1,12,TRBJ1-4,ASSLTDLNEKLF
TRBV18,11,TRBJ2-1,ASSNGDIIEQF
TRBV11-2,11,TRBJ2-1,ASSLVDRAEQF
TRBV28,12,TRBJ2-7,ASSFLDRTDEQY
TRBV5-1,11,TRBJ2-7,ASSRGHPYEQY
TRBV6-6,12,TRBJ1-5,ASSPGTSNQPQH
TRBV4-1,14,TRBJ1-2,ASSQAPGQRSHGYT
TRBV19,11,TRBJ2-7,ASSYQHSAGQY
TRBV10-3,14,TRBJ1-3,AISDRGPRSGNTIY
TRBV2,10,TRBJ1-6,ASGADNSPLH
TRBV28,13,TRBJ1-4,ASHTTGGIGEKLF
TRBV30,13,TRBJ1-5,AWSSGRLSNQPQH
TRBV4-2,18,TRBJ2-7,ASSRQILAGGPAGHVEQY
TRBV13,13,TRBJ2-2,ASSLAPTNTGELF
TRBV7-8,12,TRBJ2-3,ASRVSGSTDTQY
TRBV29-1,9,TRBJ1-3,SAGLGNTIY
TRBV6-4,12,TRBJ2-4,ASSEQGGENIQY
TRBV28,16,TRBJ1-3,ASSSISKGQGFWDTIY
TRBV9,14,TRBJ2-2,ASSLAGTVNTGELF
TRBV6-6,13,TRBJ1-2,ASSSGLSPNYGYT
TRBV21-1,11,TRBJ1-1,ASSPPAGKRAF
TRBV30,9,TRBJ1-4,AWSTQVKLF
TRBV2,14,TRBJ1-5,ASSARTGRSNQPQH
TRBV11-2,13,TRBJ2-7,ASSWGGTGAHEQY
TRBV5-4,13,TRBJ2-2,ASSLVRSGTGELF
TRBV7-9,14,TRBJ1-3,ASSPYSGGAGNTIY
TRBV5-4,13,TRBJ2-7,ASSATSGGSYEQY
TRBV19,12,TRBJ1-5,ASSITGGRGPQH
TRBV7-3,12,TRBJ1-1,ASSLSGENTEAF
TRBV28,13,TRBJ1-1,ASSLSPLRQGEAF
TRBV11-2,13,TRBJ2-2,ASSSGQLNTGELF
TRBV6-5,13,TRBJ2-7,ASSFQLTGGNEQY
TRBV20-1,9,TRBJ1-1,SAQTGRRAF
TRBV14,12,TRBJ1-6,ASSQVTGSSPLH
TRBV18,11,TRBJ1-1,ASSPPPQSEAF